This T cell receptor (beta chain) was captured in a study of human T cells and chemical hapten exposure. Study at large: Diphenylcyclopropenone, dosed weekly to the scalp, was given to patients throughout the roughly 23-week study. Patients, mostly women, had alopecia areata, alopecia totalis or alopecia universalis.

CDR3 size: 12 residues. V was pared by 7 bases and J by 2 bases, with 10 bases between. Germline CDR1 and CDR2: SQVTM and ANQGSEA. The time point: patch test 3, about 24 weeks after DPC sensitization. Treatment of the sample: therapeutic diphenylcyclopropenone sensitization with weekly scalp DPC. TCRdb fed the RACE reads into MiXCR, producing one record per CDR3 protein. The repertoire holds approximately 60,000 distinct CDR3 sequences, with 9.5% to 12% as singletons. This clonotype appeared a few times. Its target is not known. Notes on the study in general: TCRs above 1 in 1000 frequency stayed constant with DPC sensitization.

The starting material was whole blood, obtained in connection with sensitization to the hapten diphenylcyclopropenone (DPC). The gene calls are TRBV29-1 and TRBJ2-3; no clear D. This clonotype originated in a woman aged 25 to 39 with alopecia areata. Some clones in this sample may be carry-over from other donors' samples. The CDR3 nucleotides are TGCAGCGCCCGGCAGGCCACAGATACGCAGTATTTT. Translating it yields CSARQATDTQYF.